Shown below are 22 T cell receptor beta chains from a single sample sequenced in a study of T cell responses to AZD1222 COVID-19 vaccine (dated by TCRdb to about 2021). The library was made by the immunoSEQ multiplex PCR assay. Held by TCRdb, this immuneACCESS table contains in-frame sequences only and omits some clones. Under half of the omission traces to an unresolved V gene where checked; the cause of the rest is unknown. This sample is represented by 120,000 or so clones; nearly 90% of them were singletons. The top ten clones comprise 2.5% to 3.5% of the sample. What this sample's time point label stands for: baseline before first vaccination. The source material was peripheral blood, sampled on day 0 of AZD1222 vaccination. The receptors stem from an adult in good health.

The chain links TRBV5-1 to TRBJ2-5, with 10 bases fitting TRBD1. The CDR3 length is 15 residues. Germline-derived CDR1 and CDR2 are SGHRS and YFSETQ. The J segment lost 2 bases and the V segment lost 4 bases, leaving 5 bases of the junction unmatched. The CDR3 here is CASSVGQGGQETQYF. The CDR3 DNA reads TGCGCCAGCAGCGTTGGACAGGGGGGTCAAGAGACCCAGTACTTC.

Notes on this clone: This specimen includes other DNA sequences encoding the same CDR3. The chain links TRBV5-8 to TRBJ1-5; no definite D call. Germline V gene data show CDR1 as SGHTS and CDR2 as YDEGEE. This CDR3 spans 12 amino acids. With 4 bases removed from V and 5 bases from J, the gap between germline ends came to 7 bases. CDR3 nucleotide sequence: TGTGCCAGCAGCCTTCGGGATCAGCCCCAGCATTTT. It specifies CASSLRDQPQHF. The entire variable domain, with the rest obtained from reference TRBV5-8 and TRBJ1-5, is as follows: EAGVTQSPTHLIKTRGQQATLRCSPISGHTSVYWYQQALGLGLQFLLWYDEGEERNRGNFPPRFSGRQFPNYSSELNVNALELEDSALYLCASSLRDQPQHFGDGTRLSIL.

This clone appeared a single time. The CDR3 DNA sequence: TGTGCCTGGAGAGGAACAGGGCTTATGAACACTGAAGCTTTCTTT. Translation: CAWRGTGLMNTEAFF. The chain couples TRBV30 to TRBJ1-1; tentatively, D is TRBD1 (6 bases). The V gene's germline CDR1 is GTSNPN and CDR2 SVGIG (reference sequence). Between the trimmed V and J ends, which lost 3 bases and 0 bases, there was a span of 14 bases. The CDR3 runs to 15 residues.

The chain uses TRBV19 and TRBJ1-1; a weak D match, TRBD1 (5 bases). Germline CDR1 reads LNHDA; CDR2 reads SQIVND (reference sequence). CDR3 length: 14 residues. The germline V and J ends were trimmed by 6 bases and 1 base, with 12 bases remaining between them. The CDR3 loop reads CASRSDRTNTEAFF. DNA of the CDR3: TGTGCCAGTAGATCAGACAGAACGAACACTGAAGCTTTCTTT.

This chain uses TRBV7-3 with TRBJ2-1; 8 bases fit TRBD1. The V gene end was trimmed by 4 bases and the J gene end by 8 bases; junction bases not matched to a gene: 7. In germline, CDR1 is SGHTA, CDR2 FQGTGA. This CDR3 spans 14 amino acids. The DNA for the CDR3 is TGTGCCAGCAGCTCGATGGACAGGGCGCATGAGCAGTTCTTC. As protein: CASSSMDRAHEQFF.

This clone appeared a single time. The chain links TRBV19 to TRBJ1-5; TRBD1 agrees at 11 bases. The CDR3 runs to 14 residues. V was pared by 5 bases and J by 7 bases, with 4 bases of the junction left unmatched. From germline, CDR1 is LNHDA and CDR2 SQIVND (reference sequence). The CDR3 sequence: CASSEDRGRQPQHF. As DNA, the CDR3 is TGTGCCAGTAGTGAGGACAGGGGGCGGCAGCCCCAGCATTTT. Filled out from reference TRBV19 and TRBJ1-5, the complete variable domain reads DGGITQSPKYLFRKEGQNVTLSCEQNLNHDAMYWYRQDPGQGLRLIYYSQIVNDFQKGDIAEGYSVSREKKESFPLTVTSAQKNPTAFYLCASSEDRGRQPQHFGDGTRLSIL.

Only a few counts were recorded for this clone. V usage is TRBV3-1 (or the pseudogene TRBV3-2) and J usage is TRBJ2-2; weak D call: TRBD1 (6 bases). Germline V gene data show CDR1 as LGHDT and CDR2 as YNNKEL (reference sequence). Trimming shortened V by 2 bases and J by 5 bases, and 9 bases separated the two germline ends. The CDR3 is 14 amino acids. As DNA, the CDR3 is TGTGCCAGCAGCCAACCCGACAGGACCGGGGAGCTGTTTTTT. Protein: CASSQPDRTGELFF.

The J gene is TRBJ2-7, the V gene TRBV2; D possibly matches TRBD1 or TRBD2 (5 bases each). The CDR3 is 12 amino acids. V was pared by 10 bases and J by 2 bases, with 12 bases between. Germline V gives CDR1 SNHLY, CDR2 FYNNEI. The CDR3 DNA reads as TGTGCCACCGGGACGGAAACCTACGAGCAGTACTTC. The encoded protein is CATGTETYEQYF.

The rearrangement links TRBV2 to TRBJ2-1, with a weak D call TRBD1 (7 bases). V was cut by 4 bases and J by 0 bases, with 10 bases left in between. CDR1 is SNHLY and CDR2 is FYNNEI in the germline V gene. This CDR3 spans 15 amino acids. CDR3 loop: CASSGQGGSYNEQFF. DNA of the CDR3: TGTGCCAGCAGTGGACAGGGAGGCTCCTACAATGAGCAGTTCTTC.

This clone occurred once. The V and J genes are TRBV18 and TRBJ1-1; D unclear. Germline V gene sequence: CDR1 KGHSH, CDR2 LQKENI. This CDR3 region has 16 residues. The V end was cut by 6 bases, the J end by 0 bases, with 17 bases between. CDR3 amino acids: CASSLVQAPVNTEAFF. The CDR3 DNA reads as TGTGCCAGCTCCCTTGTGCAGGCGCCGGTGAACACTGAAGCTTTCTTT.

The gene calls are TRBV7-2 and TRBJ2-7; 16 bases are shared with TRBD2. The germline V gene has CDR1 SGHTA and CDR2 FQGNSA. The CDR3 covers 15 residues. Losses at the gene ends were 5 bases for V and 6 bases for J; bases not matched to a gene: 4. The CDR3 protein is CASSQGLAGGREQYF. CDR3 in DNA: TGTGCCAGCAGCCAGGGACTAGCGGGGGGGCGCGAGCAGTACTTC. Using reference TRBV7-2 and TRBJ2-7 for the parts outside the CDR3, the full variable domain is GAGVSQSPSNKVTEKGKDVELRCDPISGHTALYWYRQSLGQGLEFLIYFQGNSAPDKSGLPSDRFSAERTGGSVSTLTIQRTQQEDSAVYLCASSQGLAGGREQYFGPGTRLTVT.

The rearrangement joins TRBV24-1 to TRBJ2-5; unclear D gene. Germline CDR1 KGHDR, CDR2 SFDVKD. CDR3 length: 15 residues. V dropped 1 base and J dropped 5 bases, with 13 bases sitting between them. The CDR3 sequence is CATSDFSVATETQYF. CDR3 nucleotides: TGTGCCACCAGTGATTTTTCCGTGGCTACGGAGACCCAGTACTTC.

This chain links TRBV2 with TRBJ1-5, with D unresolved. V lost 5 bases and J 0 bases, leaving 11 bases between the germline ends. The CDR3 loop spans 15 amino acids. The germline V gene has CDR1 SNHLY and CDR2 FYNNEI. DNA for the CDR3: TGTGCCAGCAGTTCGAGTGTGGTTAGCAATCAGCCCCAGCATTTT. It codes for CASSSSVVSNQPQHF.

V and J are TRBV6-1 and TRBJ2-3, with D unclear. With 1 base removed from V and 2 bases from J, the gap between germline ends came to 7 bases. There are 14 residues in the CDR3. Germline V lookup: CDR1 MNHNS, CDR2 SASEGT. CDR3 DNA: TGTGCCAGCAGTGAAGATGTGTTCACAGATACGCAGTATTTT. Translating gives CASSEDVFTDTQYF.

This rearrangement joins TRBV19 to TRBJ2-1; unclear D gene. The germline V gene has CDR1 LNHDA and CDR2 SQIVND (reference sequence). V was cut by 11 bases and J by 2 bases, with 16 bases left in between. This CDR3 has 14 amino acids. The CDR3 here is CAASADPAYNEQFF. For the CDR3, the DNA is TGTGCCGCCTCGGCCGATCCGGCCTACAATGAGCAGTTCTTC. The full variable domain, with the rest looked up from reference TRBV19 and TRBJ2-1, is DGGITQSPKYLFRKEGQNVTLSCEQNLNHDAMYWYRQDPGQGLRLIYYSQIVNDFQKGDIAEGYSVSREKKESFPLTVTSAQKNPTAFYLCAASADPAYNEQFFGPGTRLTVL.

This rearrangement joins TRBV3-1 (or the pseudogene TRBV3-2) to TRBJ1-6, with 11 positions matching TRBD1. The CDR3 is made up of 15 amino acids. V was clipped by 6 bases and J by 9 bases; unmatched bases: 7. Germline V gene data show CDR1 as LGHDT and CDR2 as YNNKEL (reference sequence). CDR3 DNA: TGTGCCAGCAGACAGGGCGGGACAGGGGGTTCACCCCTCCACTTT. Protein sequence: CASRQGGTGGSPLHF.

This chain joins TRBV28 and TRBJ2-1, with D hard to call. The CDR3 length is 14 residues. The V gene lost 4 bases and the J gene lost 6 bases, with 13 bases spanning the gap. Germline-derived CDR1 and CDR2 are MDHEN and SYDVKM. CDR3: CASSSNSPGNEQFF. The CDR3 nucleotides read TGTGCCAGCAGTTCTAATTCACCGGGCAATGAGCAGTTCTTC.

The chain uses TRBV9 and TRBJ2-5; the match to TRBD2 covers 9 bases. The CDR3 covers 16 residues. Germline CDR1 SGDLS, CDR2 YYNGEE. After removal of 4 bases from V and 3 bases from J, the junction contained 10 bases not matched to a gene. DNA of the CDR3: TGTGCCAGCAGCCCCCACCCTGCTAGCGGGGAAGAGACCCAGTACTTC. It encodes CASSPHPASGEETQYF.

The chain is built from TRBV6-6 and TRBJ2-7, with 9 bases identical to TRBD1. V was pared by 2 bases and J by 7 bases, with 6 bases of the junction left unmatched. Germline lookup yields CDR1 MNHNY and CDR2 SVGAGI (reference sequence). This CDR3 spans 14 amino acids. The CDR3: CASSYGGQGREQYF. DNA of the CDR3: TGTGCCAGCAGTTACGGCGGACAGGGGCGGGAGCAGTACTTC.

The chain carries TRBV7-2 and TRBJ2-1; 7 bases fit TRBD1. Germline V gene lookup returns CDR1 SGHTA and CDR2 FQGNSA. This CDR3 contains 16 residues. J was trimmed by 0 bases and V by 5 bases; bases with no gene match: 7. Written as DNA, the CDR3 is TGTGCCAGCAGCGGACGGGACAGCGGCTCCTACAATGAGCAGTTCTTC. Its protein is CASSGRDSGSYNEQFF.

The V call is TRBV11-1, the J call TRBJ2-7, with D perhaps TRBD1 (6 bases). The CDR3 consists of 14 residues. The germline V gene has CDR1 SGHAT and CDR2 FQDESV (reference sequence). With 5 bases removed from V and 6 bases from J, the gap between germline ends came to 17 bases. The CDR3 protein is CASSRRQASVEQYF. CDR3 bases: TGTGCCAGCAGCCGAAGACAGGCCTCTGTCGAGCAGTACTTC.

The chain couples TRBV18 to TRBJ1-6, with D unresolved. The CDR3 is made up of 15 amino acids. The V gene lost 3 bases and the J gene lost 5 bases, with 11 bases spanning the gap. CDR1 is KGHSH and CDR2 is LQKENI in the germline V gene. CDR3 loop: CASSPEPVNNSPLHF. CDR3 coding DNA: TGTGCCAGCTCACCCGAGCCGGTAAATAATTCACCCCTCCACTTT.